The clone carrying this TCR beta chain came up many times. The data were taken from a study of shared clonotypes between healthy human individuals. Generated by immunoSEQ multiplex PCR, the TCRdb table keeps only in-frame clones and is missing some. The sample lists some 1.1 million clones, 77% occurring once. The germline V gene has CDR1 MNHEY and CDR2 SMNVEV (reference sequence). The CDR3 length is 16 residues. V trimming: 10 bases; J trimming: 2 bases; junction bases outside the gene matches: 11. This chain connects TRBV27 to TRBJ2-6, with 7 bases that match TRBD1. The clonotype originates from a man between 18 and 29 years old in good health. Some clones in this sample may be carry-over from other donors' samples. Sequencing input: memory CD4+ T cells from PBMCs. Subset noted: CD45RA-negative fraction. CDR3 sequence (DNA): TGTGCCACCCTCCCCACCGACAGGGCTGGGGCCAACGTCCTGACTTTC. Its translation: CATLPTDRAGANVLTF.